Listed below are T cell receptor beta chains from one sample, sequenced in a study of blood T cell repertoires in COVID-19. Some clones are missing from TCRdb's copy, which holds only in-frame ones; the method was immunoSEQ multiplex PCR. The profile covers 500,000 or so clones, with 75% to 90% appearing a single time and 0.7% taken by the ten largest. Specimen: PBMCs or T cells enriched from blood (not recorded which). The receptors shown here come from a woman aged 18-29 years who had recovered from COVID-19. Each CDR3 is given with its conserved first and last residue. The D gene is left open where the match is weak. Clone size appears in some rows only: once, few, many, or a class for an expanded clone.

d_call	v_call	clone_size	j_call	cdr3_nt	cdr3_aa
NA	TRBV4-1	NA	TRBJ2-5	TGCGCCAGCAGCCAAGGGGCACGGACCTGGGACTTAGAGACCCAGTACTTC	CASSQGARTWDLETQYF
NA	TRBV10-2	once	TRBJ1-6	TGCGCCAGCAGTGTTGACAGTTTCCATAATTCACCCCTCCACTTT	CASSVDSFHNSPLHF
TRBD2	TRBV7-3	NA	TRBJ2-3	TGTGCCAGCAGCCGGACCGGCGGGGCGGGGGGCGTCACAGATACGCAGTATTTT	CASSRTGGAGGVTDTQYF
TRBD1	TRBV19	NA	TRBJ1-5	TGTGCCAGTAATCTCTACACAGGGGAGGATCAGCCCCAGCATTTT	CASNLYTGEDQPQHF
TRBD1	TRBV14	NA	TRBJ1-4	TGTGCCAGCAGCCCGCCGGGGGGACAGGGAGGGAGGAAACTGTTTTTT	CASSPPGGQGGRKLFF
NA	TRBV12-3/TRBV12-4	NA	TRBJ2-2	TGTGCCAGCAGTTTGGGGGGCACCGGGGAGCTGTTTTTT	CASSLGGTGELFF
TRBD2	TRBV12-5	NA	TRBJ2-7	TGTGCTAGTGGTTTGACACCGGGACTAGCGGGGGCGGGGTCGACCTACGAGCAGTACTTC	CASGLTPGLAGAGSTYEQYF
NA	TRBV7-8	NA	TRBJ1-2	TGTGCCAGCAGCCTAGTGGGGCAGGGCATTTATGGCTACACCTTC	CASSLVGQGIYGYTF
TRBD2	TRBV3-1/TRBV3-2	NA	TRBJ2-5	TGTGCCAGCAGCCAAGATTCGCGTAGCGGGGGGCAAGGAGAGACCCAGTACTTC	CASSQDSRSGGQGETQYF
NA	TRBV19	NA	TRBJ1-6	TGTGCCAGTAGGTCCCGGCGGGATAATTCACCCCTCCACTTT	CASRSRRDNSPLHF
NA	TRBV5-1	NA	TRBJ2-5	TGCGCCAGCAACCCGACAGGGGAGGGAGAGACCCAGTACTTC	CASNPTGEGETQYF
TRBD1	TRBV2	NA	TRBJ2-1	TGTGCCAGCAAGAGGGGACAGACTTACAATGAGCAGTTCTTC	CASKRGQTYNEQFF
NA	TRBV6-2/TRBV6-3	NA	TRBJ2-2	TGTGCCAGCAGCCCTTCCCCACACGGGGCCGGGGAGCTGTTTTTT	CASSPSPHGAGELFF
NA	TRBV2	NA	TRBJ1-2	TGTGCCAGCCGTATGGACTCCGGGATAGCGCACTACACCTTC	CASRMDSGIAHYTF
TRBD2	TRBV3-1/TRBV3-2	NA	TRBJ2-4	TGTGCCAGCAGCCTAGGACTAGCGGGGAACATTCAGTACTTC	CASSLGLAGNIQYF
NA	TRBV3-1/TRBV3-2	NA	TRBJ2-3	TGTGCCAGCAGCCAGGGACTGTATACGCAGTATTTT	CASSQGLYTQYF
NA	TRBV19	NA	TRBJ1-1	TGTGCCAGTACCCAGTCTCGTTCCCCAGGGAACACTGAAGCTTTCTTT	CASTQSRSPGNTEAFF
NA	TRBV29-1	once	TRBJ2-7	TGCAGCGTCGATGAAGGGGACTCATCAAACGAGCAGTACTTC	CSVDEGDSSNEQYF
NA	TRBV6-5	NA	TRBJ2-1	TGTGCCAGCATCGATCTGAGCTCCTACAATGAGCAGTTCTTC	CASIDLSSYNEQFF
NA	TRBV12-5	NA	TRBJ1-1	TGTGCTAGTGGTTTGGGGGACTCCGAGACCACTGAAGCTTTCTTT	CASGLGDSETTEAFF
NA	TRBV5-1	NA	TRBJ1-1	TGCGCCAGCAGCTCCTCAGGGGTCGAAGACACTGAAGCTTTCTTT	CASSSSGVEDTEAFF
TRBD1	TRBV14	NA	TRBJ2-1	TGTGCCAGCAGCCTACACCCGGGACAGGAAAGCAATGAGCAGTTCTTC	CASSLHPGQESNEQFF
NA	TRBV11-2	NA	TRBJ2-1	TGTGCCAGCAGCTTAGAGAGAGACAATGAGCAGTTCTTC	CASSLERDNEQFF
NA	TRBV18	NA	TRBJ1-1	TGTGCCAGCTCACCACTGAGGACAGCGATGAACACTGAAGCTTTCTTT	CASSPLRTAMNTEAFF
TRBD1	TRBV9	NA	TRBJ1-2	TGTGCCAGCAGCGCTTCGACAGGGGGTAGCTATGGCTACACCTTC	CASSASTGGSYGYTF
NA	TRBV6-5	NA	TRBJ1-2	TGTGCCAGCACCCCGGGGGGGTTCTATGGCTACACCTTC	CASTPGGFYGYTF